These 15 T cell receptor beta chains were all obtained from the same sample, sequenced in a study of CD8+ T cells in alopecia areata. RNA extraction was followed by reverse transcription into cDNA, which acted as the sequencing template. Method: immunoSEQ multiplex PCR; TCRdb's copy keeps in-frame clones and lacks some. Among about 150,000 clones, around three fifths were seen once, and the ten largest hold under 8%. The sample was CD4+ T cells sorted from blood, taken at week 0. These receptors all stem from a human donor with alopecia areata.

The V call is TRBV4-2, the J call TRBJ2-7; tentatively, D is TRBD1 or TRBD2 (5 bases each). Per germline, CDR1 LGHNA and CDR2 YNFKEQ. V lost 0 bases and J lost 2, with 11 bases in between. The CDR3 has 15 residues. The CDR3, as DNA: TGTGCCAGCAGCCAAGATTGGGGACCTACCTACGAGCAGTACTTC. Amino acid sequence: CASSQDWGPTYEQYF.

Comment on this clone: The junction departs from germline at one end; a sequencing error may be responsible. V is TRBV29-1 and J is TRBJ1-2, with a tentative D call TRBD1 (5 bases). CDR3 length equals 8 residues. Germline V gives CDR1 SQVTM, CDR2 ANQGSEA. The CDR3 coding sequence is TGCAGCGTTGTTGGGGGGATCTTC. Protein: CSVVGGIF. The full variable domain, its missing parts supplied by reference TRBV29-1 and TRBJ1-2, is SAVISQKPSRDICQRGTSLTIQCQVDSQVTMMFWYRQQPGQSLTLIATANQGSEATYESGFVIDKFPISRPNLTFSTLTVSNMSPEDSSIYLCSVVGGIFGSGTRLTVV.

This chain uses TRBV5-1 with TRBJ1-1, with TRBD1 matching over 7 bases. This CDR3 contains 17 residues. Germline trimming cut 4 bases from V and 0 bases from J; bases unmatched to any gene: 12. In germline, CDR1 is SGHRS, CDR2 YFSETQ. The chain's CDR3 is CASSTLARGPMNTEAFF. The CDR3 DNA is TGCGCCAGCAGCACGCTGGCGAGGGGGCCAATGAACACTGAAGCTTTCTTT.

The genes are TRBV9 and TRBJ2-1; weak D call: TRBD1 (5 bases). With 3 bases removed from V and 4 bases from J, the gap between germline ends came to 14 bases. Germline values: CDR1 SGDLS, CDR2 YYNGEE. The CDR3 covers 15 residues. The CDR3 protein is CASSDDLQAYNEQFF. The CDR3 region has the DNA TGTGCCAGCAGCGACGATCTACAGGCGTACAATGAGCAGTTCTTC.

This clone was found once. Written as DNA, the CDR3 is TGTGCCAGCAGCTTCAGTAGCGGCCAAGAGACCCAGTACTTC. This translates into CASSFSSGQETQYF. The chain has TRBV7-9 and TRBJ2-5, with D perhaps TRBD2 (6 bases). This CDR3 contains 14 residues. Germline CDR1 is SEHNR and CDR2 is FQNEAQ (reference sequence). The V end lost 3 bases, the J end lost 1 base, and 9 bases lay between the germline ends.

Only a few counts were recorded for this clone. The V and J genes are TRBV18 and TRBJ1-1; TRBD1 might be the D (5 bases). V was cut by 2 bases and J by 4 bases, with 14 bases left in between. CDR3 length: 15 residues. Germline CDR1 and CDR2: KGHSH and LQKENI. The CDR3 spells CASSPGKGEGTEAFF. The DNA of the CDR3 is TGTGCCAGCTCACCAGGGAAAGGGGAGGGCACTGAAGCTTTCTTT.

This chain joins TRBV5-1 and TRBJ2-2; weak D call: TRBD1 (6 bases). The ends were cut back, 4 bases at V and 1 base at J, with 17 bases in the middle. CDR3 size: 17 residues. The germline gives CDR1 SGHRS, CDR2 YFSETQ. The CDR3 reads CASSARGKQGNTGELFF. In nucleotides, the CDR3 is TGCGCCAGCAGCGCCCGCGGTAAACAGGGGAACACCGGGGAGCTGTTTTTT.

V usage is TRBV30 and J usage is TRBJ1-1; D possibly corresponds to TRBD1 (5 bases). The CDR3 has 15 amino acids. CDR1 and CDR2 from the germline V gene are GTSNPN and SVGIG (reference sequence). V was pared by 0 bases and J by 0 bases, with 11 bases between. The CDR3 here is CAWSVVGTLNTEAFF. The CDR3 DNA reads TGTGCCTGGAGTGTGGTCGGGACCTTGAACACTGAAGCTTTCTTT.

A few counts support this clone. The V call is TRBV14, the J call TRBJ1-4, with D possibly being TRBD1 (5 bases). The CDR3 totals 16 residues. Germline values: CDR1 SGHDN, CDR2 FVKESK. V dropped 4 bases and J dropped 5 bases, with 17 bases sitting between them. CDR3 in amino acids: CASSPYRGDRNEKLFF. In nucleotides, the CDR3 is TGTGCCAGCAGCCCTTATCGGGGGGATCGAAATGAAAAACTGTTTTTT.

The V gene is TRBV2, the J gene TRBJ2-2; 7 bases agree with TRBD2. The CDR3 runs to 13 residues. The V gene's germline CDR1 is SNHLY and CDR2 FYNNEI. V lost 10 bases to trimming and J lost 5 bases; unmatched junction nucleotides: 7. The CDR3 DNA follows: TGTGCCACCGCGGGGGAGTGGACCGGGGAGCTGTTTTTT. Translation: CATAGEWTGELFF.

This clone was observed a few times. The rearrangement uses TRBV4-3 and TRBJ2-2; TRBD1 might be the D (6 bases). V was shortened by 0 bases and J by 1 base, with 15 bases between the two germline ends. The CDR3 has 18 amino acids. Germline lookup yields CDR1 LGHNA and CDR2 YSLEER. CDR3 region: CASSQEWGRGVNTGELFF. The CDR3, as DNA: TGCGCCAGCAGCCAAGAATGGGGCAGGGGCGTGAACACCGGGGAGCTGTTTTTT.

There are a few counts of this clone. The chain links TRBV29-1 to TRBJ1-2; the D gene is possibly TRBD1 (5 bases). Looked up from germline, CDR1 is SQVTM and CDR2 is ANQGSEA. Deletions cut 6 bases from V and 3 bases from J, with 11 bases between. The CDR3 length is 12 residues. CDR3 nucleotide sequence: TGCAGCGTGGATGGGACGGACTATGGCTACACCTTC. It translates to CSVDGTDYGYTF.

The chain links TRBV11-2 to TRBJ1-1; possibly TRBD1 for D (5 bases). The CDR3 covers 14 residues. Trimming left V 2 bases short and J 2 bases short, with 9 bases between. CDR1 is SGHAT, CDR2 FQNNGV, per germline. CDR3 in amino acids: CASSLTTVNTEAFF. The CDR3 DNA is TGTGCCAGCAGCTTAACGACAGTAAACACTGAAGCTTTCTTT.

The chain recombines TRBV29-1 with TRBJ1-2; D perhaps matches TRBD1 (6 bases). Germline values: CDR1 SQVTM, CDR2 ANQGSEA. Deletions cut 4 bases from V and 7 bases from J, with 10 bases between. This CDR3 comprises 11 residues. The CDR3 bases are TGCAGCGTTGGGGGGGCGAGTGGCTACACCTTC. It translates to CSVGGASGYTF. Together with reference TRBV29-1 and TRBJ1-2, the CDR3 gives the full variable domain: SAVISQKPSRDICQRGTSLTIQCQVDSQVTMMFWYRQQPGQSLTLIATANQGSEATYESGFVIDKFPISRPNLTFSTLTVSNMSPEDSSIYLCSVGGASGYTFGSGTRLTVV.

This clone occurred a few times. The chain couples TRBV29-1 to TRBJ1-2, with unresolved D. Germline-derived CDR1 and CDR2 are SQVTM and ANQGSEA. The CDR3 totals 13 residues. The V gene lost 5 bases and the J gene lost 8 bases, with 18 bases spanning the gap. The CDR3 nucleotides read TGCAGCGTTAGGGTTCTGAGGAATGGGGGCTACACCTTC. It is translated as CSVRVLRNGGYTF.